This is a list of T cell receptor beta chains from one sample in a study of T cell repertoires in cytomegalovirus infection. From the reads, TCRdb called clonotypes with MiXCR, one entry per CDR3 protein. Of approximately 500,000 distinct CDR3 sequences listed, about 33% are singletons. What these receptors recognize is not known. The sample in question was cultured PBMCs, obtained from culture after CMV antigen stimulation. These receptors were obtained from a human donor in good health (CMV status not recorded). Some clones in this sample may be carry-over from other donors' samples. Both conserved end residues are part of each CDR3. A D gene is named only where the DNA matches it firmly. Only some rows state a clone size, as once, few, many or a class for expanded clones.

size: few
J: TRBJ1-5
V: TRBV6-2/TRBV6-3
D: .
DNA: TGTGCCAGCAGTAACTCCCAACTCCTCGGGACCCAAAATCAGCCCCAGCATTTT
CDR3: CASSNSQLLGTQNQPQHF

size: .
J: TRBJ1-2
V: TRBV24-1
D: .
DNA: TGTGCCACCTCGGACAGCTCTATGCGTGGCTACACCTTC
CDR3: CATSDSSMRGYTF

size: few
J: TRBJ1-1
V: TRBV7-6
D: .
DNA: TGTGCCAGCAGCTTAAAAAATGTAGAGGTGGGCACTGAAGCTTTCTTT
CDR3: CASSLKNVEVGTEAFF

size: .
J: TRBJ1-2
V: TRBV7-9
D: .
DNA: TGTGCCAGCAGCTTAGTAATCGGCTCTGGAGGGAGCGAGAGCTACACCTTC
CDR3: CASSLVIGSGGSESYTF

size: few
J: TRBJ2-1
V: TRBV24-1
D: TRBD2
DNA: TGTGCCACCAGTGGGACGACTAGCGGGAGGGGGGAGCAGTTCTTC
CDR3: CATSGTTSGRGEQFF

size: .
J: TRBJ1-2
V: TRBV5-6
D: TRBD1
DNA: TGTGCCAGCAGCTTGTCCAGGGACAGGGGTTCCTATGGCTACACCTTC
CDR3: CASSLSRDRGSYGYTF

size: .
J: TRBJ2-1
V: TRBV28
D: TRBD2
DNA: TGTGCCAGCAGTCAGACTAGCGGAGTAACCTACAATGAGCAGTTCTTC
CDR3: CASSQTSGVTYNEQFF

size: few
J: TRBJ1-1
V: TRBV12-3/TRBV12-4
D: .
DNA: TGTGCCAGCAGTTTAGGAGGGCCAGCCGAAGCTTTCTTT
CDR3: CASSLGGPAEAFF

size: .
J: TRBJ2-7
V: TRBV6-5
D: .
DNA: TGTGCCAGCAGTGGGGACACCGCCTACGAGCAGTACTTC
CDR3: CASSGDTAYEQYF

size: many
J: TRBJ2-7
V: TRBV7-2
D: TRBD2
DNA: TGTGCCAGCAGCTCTAGCGGGCACTCCTACGAGCAGTACTTC
CDR3: CASSSSGHSYEQYF

size: .
J: TRBJ1-1
V: TRBV18
D: .
DNA: TGTGCCAGCTCACTGTCCGGCCGGGGAGGGGTTTCCACTGAAGCTTTCTTT
CDR3: CASSLSGRGGVSTEAFF

size: .
J: TRBJ1-2
V: TRBV20-1
D: .
DNA: TGCAGTGCTAGGATCCAGGAGGTGGGCTACACCTTC
CDR3: CSARIQEVGYTF

size: .
J: TRBJ2-1
V: TRBV19
D: .
DNA: TGTGCCAGTAGTACGGGGTCGGGGTACAATGAGCAGTTCTTC
CDR3: CASSTGSGYNEQFF

size: .
J: TRBJ2-7
V: TRBV18
D: .
DNA: TGTGCCAGCTCACCACTACCCCAGGGTATCCGTTCGTACTACGAGCAGTACTTC
CDR3: CASSPLPQGIRSYYEQYF

size: .
J: TRBJ2-1
V: TRBV30
D: TRBD2
DNA: TGTGCCTGGAGTGCGGTTAGCGGGAGGGGGTTCTTC
CDR3: CAWSAVSGRGFF

size: .
J: TRBJ2-1
V: TRBV7-3
D: TRBD1
DNA: TGTGCCAGCAGCTCAGGACAGGGGGCTCAGCAGTTCTTC
CDR3: CASSSGQGAQQFF

size: .
J: TRBJ1-3
V: TRBV12-3/TRBV12-4
D: .
DNA: TGTGCCAGCAGCTACGGACGAAACACCATATATTTT
CDR3: CASSYGRNTIYF

size: .
J: TRBJ2-1
V: TRBV20-1
D: .
DNA: TGCAGTGCTAGATGGGACAATGAGCAGTTCTTC
CDR3: CSARWDNEQFF

size: .
J: TRBJ2-1
V: TRBV15
D: TRBD2
DNA: TGTGCCACCAGCAGGCACCTTAGAGGCGGGAGATACAATGAGCAGTTCTTC
CDR3: CATSRHLRGGRYNEQFF

size: .
J: TRBJ2-5
V: TRBV12-3/TRBV12-4
D: .
DNA: TGTGCCAGCAGTTTAAGGGCCTCAGGACCCAGGGAATCCCGAGAGACCCAGTACTTC
CDR3: CASSLRASGPRESRETQYF

size: few
J: TRBJ2-7
V: TRBV28
D: TRBD1
DNA: TGTGCCAGCAGTTTATGGGCGACAGGGGACGGCTACGAGCAGTACTTC
CDR3: CASSLWATGDGYEQYF

size: .
J: TRBJ2-1
V: TRBV6-2/TRBV6-3
D: .
DNA: TGTGCCAGCAGTCGAGCCGATGAGCAGTTCTTC
CDR3: CASSRADEQFF

size: few
J: TRBJ2-3
V: TRBV4-1
D: .
DNA: TGCGCCAGCAGCTCCCGGCCTGGGGTTTTGGGTACGCAGTATTTT
CDR3: CASSSRPGVLGTQYF

size: .
J: TRBJ2-7
V: TRBV19
D: .
DNA: TGTGCCAGTAGTATAGAAGGGGGAACCTACGAGCAGTACTTC
CDR3: CASSIEGGTYEQYF

size: .
J: TRBJ1-1
V: TRBV7-9
D: .
DNA: TGTGCCAGCAGCTTCAAGGGTTCGGACACTGAAGCTTTCTTT
CDR3: CASSFKGSDTEAFF

size: few
J: TRBJ2-2
V: TRBV7-3
D: TRBD2
DNA: TGTGCCAGCAGCCGTCCGACTAGCGGGTCGGGGCGTAGGGAGCTGTTTTTT
CDR3: CASSRPTSGSGRRELFF

size: many
J: TRBJ2-1
V: TRBV7-2
D: TRBD2
DNA: TGTGCCAGCAGCTTAGCGGGACTAGCGGCGAATGAGCAGTTCTTC
CDR3: CASSLAGLAANEQFF

size: few
J: TRBJ1-5
V: TRBV7-8
D: TRBD1
DNA: TGTGCCAGCAGCTCTAATGACAGGGTGGTTGGTCAGCCCCAGCATTTT
CDR3: CASSSNDRVVGQPQHF

size: many
J: TRBJ1-3
V: TRBV7-2
D: TRBD1
DNA: TGTGCCAGCAGCCCGGACAGGTCCTCTGGAAACACCATATATTTT
CDR3: CASSPDRSSGNTIYF

size: few
J: TRBJ1-2
V: TRBV6-6
D: TRBD1
DNA: TGTGCCAGCAGTTGGGAGGGACAGGGGGCTTCTAACTATGGCTACACCTTC
CDR3: CASSWEGQGASNYGYTF

size: .
J: TRBJ1-3
V: TRBV28
D: .
DNA: TGTGCCAGCAGTCCCCAGGGGCGCCTGAGGGGCACCATATATTTT
CDR3: CASSPQGRLRGTIYF

size: .
J: TRBJ2-1
V: TRBV7-2
D: TRBD2
DNA: TGTGCCAGCAGCTTAAGTCGGGAGGGGGGGACGGGCTCCTTC
CDR3: CASSLSREGGTGSF

size: few
J: TRBJ2-3
V: TRBV6-2/TRBV6-3
D: TRBD2
DNA: TGTGCCAGCAACGGACTAGCGGGAGGGCCGTGGATAGATACGCAGTATTTT
CDR3: CASNGLAGGPWIDTQYF

size: few
J: TRBJ1-2
V: TRBV15
D: .
DNA: TGTGCCACCAGCAGAGATCCGGAGGGCAGCCCTAACTATGGCTACACCTTC
CDR3: CATSRDPEGSPNYGYTF

size: .
J: TRBJ1-2
V: TRBV10-3
D: TRBD1
DNA: TGTGCCATCAATCCGGGACAGGAACACTATGGCTACACCTTC
CDR3: CAINPGQEHYGYTF

size: .
J: TRBJ2-1
V: TRBV7-9
D: TRBD2
DNA: TGTGCCAGCAGCTTAATGGGGGGGGTAACGGGAGAGCAGTTCTTC
CDR3: CASSLMGGVTGEQFF

size: .
J: TRBJ1-1
V: TRBV29-1
D: .
DNA: TGCAGCGTTGCCTACATGAGCGCGAACACTGAAGCTTTCTTT
CDR3: CSVAYMSANTEAFF

size: few
J: TRBJ2-3
V: TRBV19
D: .
DNA: TGTGCCAGTAGTATCAGGACCCGAAGCACAGATACGCAGTATTTT
CDR3: CASSIRTRSTDTQYF

size: .
J: TRBJ1-1
V: TRBV12-3/TRBV12-4
D: .
DNA: TGTGCCAGCAGTCCATGGGGTCGAAGGAACACTGAAGCTTTCTTT
CDR3: CASSPWGRRNTEAFF

size: few
J: TRBJ2-2
V: TRBV6-1
D: TRBD2
DNA: TGTGCCAGCAGATGGGGGGCTAGCGGGAGCACCGGGGAGCTGTTTTTT
CDR3: CASRWGASGSTGELFF

size: .
J: TRBJ2-1
V: TRBV4-3
D: .
DNA: TGCGCCAGCAGCCAAGATTGGGGGTCCTACAATGAGCAGTTCTTC
CDR3: CASSQDWGSYNEQFF

size: .
J: TRBJ2-7
V: TRBV5-4
D: .
DNA: TGTGCCAGCAGCTTACGACCTAGCATCGACGAGCAGTACTTC
CDR3: CASSLRPSIDEQYF

size: .
J: TRBJ2-2
V: TRBV6-2/TRBV6-3
D: .
DNA: TGTGCCAGCAGTACGACAGACAGGGGGACTAGCGCGGATACCGGGGAGCTGTTTTTT
CDR3: CASSTTDRGTSADTGELFF

size: .
J: TRBJ2-2
V: TRBV28
D: .
DNA: TGTGCCAGCCACCACGCGAACACCGGGGAGCTGTTTTTT
CDR3: CASHHANTGELFF

size: .
J: TRBJ2-4
V: TRBV6-2/TRBV6-3
D: TRBD1
DNA: TGTGCCAGCAGTCGACAGGGGAGTGCCAAAAACATTCAGTACTTC
CDR3: CASSRQGSAKNIQYF

size: few
J: TRBJ2-3
V: TRBV9
D: TRBD2
DNA: TGTGCCACTAATAGCGGGAGACAGGCAGATACGCAGTATTTT
CDR3: CATNSGRQADTQYF

size: .
J: TRBJ1-1
V: TRBV18
D: .
DNA: TGTGCCAGCTCACCCCCTTGGGCTGTGAACACTGAAGCTTTCTTT
CDR3: CASSPPWAVNTEAFF

size: .
J: TRBJ2-1
V: TRBV12-3/TRBV12-4
D: TRBD2
DNA: TGTGCCAGCAGTTTCAGGGCTAGCGGGAGAAGCGAGCAGTTCTTC
CDR3: CASSFRASGRSEQFF

size: .
J: TRBJ2-2
V: TRBV19
D: .
DNA: TGTGCCAGTAGTATGCAGGGGACGAACACCGGGGAGCTGTTTTTT
CDR3: CASSMQGTNTGELFF

size: .
J: TRBJ1-5
V: TRBV20-1
D: .
DNA: TGCAGTGCTAGAGACGGAGGGGAAAGTCAGCCCCAGCATTTT
CDR3: CSARDGGESQPQHF

size: .
J: TRBJ2-1
V: TRBV5-4
D: TRBD2
DNA: TGTGCCAGCAGGCGGGAGAGCTCCTACAATGAGCAGTTCTTC
CDR3: CASRRESSYNEQFF

size: .
J: TRBJ1-2
V: TRBV11-1
D: .
DNA: TGTGCCAGCAGCCACGGGGGCCGGATCGATTATGGCTACACCTTC
CDR3: CASSHGGRIDYGYTF

size: .
J: TRBJ2-1
V: TRBV12-3/TRBV12-4
D: .
DNA: TGTGCCAGCACCGGGGAGTTGGGGGAAAATGAGCAGTTCTTC
CDR3: CASTGELGENEQFF

size: .
J: TRBJ2-5
V: TRBV4-2
D: .
DNA: TGTGCCAGCAGATCGAAGGGTTCGGGCCAAGAGACCCAGTACTTC
CDR3: CASRSKGSGQETQYF

size: .
J: TRBJ2-7
V: TRBV4-3
D: .
DNA: TGCGCCAGCAGCCAAGATCTGTTAGCCGGGACGCCTCCTTACGAGCAGTACTTC
CDR3: CASSQDLLAGTPPYEQYF

size: .
J: TRBJ2-2
V: TRBV28
D: TRBD1
DNA: TGTGCCAGCACGACAGGGGGCAGCGGGGAGCTGTTTTTT
CDR3: CASTTGGSGELFF

size: .
J: TRBJ1-4
V: TRBV4-1
D: .
DNA: TGCGCCAGCAGCTTCAGGGATTTTACTAATGAAAAACTGTTTTTT
CDR3: CASSFRDFTNEKLFF

size: few
J: TRBJ1-5
V: TRBV19
D: .
DNA: TGTGCCAGTATCCTAACGGGGGCTACCAATCAGCCCCAGCATTTT
CDR3: CASILTGATNQPQHF

size: .
J: TRBJ1-5
V: TRBV7-8
D: TRBD1
DNA: TGTGCCAGCAGCTTAGAGGGACAGGCTCGGGGGCCCCAGCATTTT
CDR3: CASSLEGQARGPQHF

size: .
J: TRBJ2-1
V: TRBV24-1
D: TRBD2
DNA: TGTGCCACCAGTGATACTCTAGCGGGAGCCTACAATGAGCAGTTCTTC
CDR3: CATSDTLAGAYNEQFF